A selection of T cell receptor beta chains follows, all from one sample in a study of cytomegalovirus exposure and HLA in healthy donors. Produced via immunoSEQ multiplex PCR; TCRdb's table is partial and in-frame only. The sample shows 110,000 to 150,000 clones, about four fifths of them seen only once. Sample: PBMCs. The receptors come from a man aged 30-40 years in good health and CMV-seronegative. CDR3s include the opening cysteine and the closing phenylalanine or tryptophan. D genes are given only for firm matches. Where a row states a size, it is once, few, many or the class of an expanded clone; other rows omit it.

TRBV7-2	TRBJ1-2	.	16	TRBD1	CASSLALGTGNYGYTF	TGTGCCAGCAGCTTAGCCTTAGGGACAGGCAATTATGGCTACACCTTC
TRBV5-4	TRBJ1-1	few	13	.	CASSLNKNTEAFF	TGTGCCAGCAGCTTGAATAAGAACACTGAAGCTTTCTTT
TRBV7-9	TRBJ1-1	.	15	.	CASSLAPPGNTEAFF	TGTGCCAGCAGCTTAGCACCCCCAGGGAACACTGAAGCTTTCTTT
TRBV5-8	TRBJ2-1	few	17	TRBD2	CASSLAVAGVAYNEQFF	TGTGCCAGCAGCTTGGCCGTAGCGGGAGTGGCTTACAATGAGCAGTTCTTC
TRBV6-5	TRBJ2-7	.	15	TRBD1	CASSWDRGPTYEQYF	TGTGCCAGCAGTTGGGACAGGGGACCCACCTACGAGCAGTACTTC
TRBV11-2	TRBJ2-2	few	19	TRBD2	CASSLSRTSGRVNTGELFF	TGTGCCAGCAGCTTATCCCGGACTAGCGGGAGAGTGAACACCGGGGAGCTGTTTTTT
TRBV25-1	TRBJ2-1	.	13	.	CASTLRGYNEQFF	TGTGCCAGCACCCTAAGGGGCTACAATGAGCAGTTCTTC
TRBV28	TRBJ1-1	few	14	.	CASRLQALNTEAFF	TGTGCCAGCAGACTCCAGGCCCTGAACACTGAAGCTTTCTTT
TRBV6-5	TRBJ2-7	.	14	.	CASSVGGDFYEQYF	TGTGCCAGCAGTGTCGGAGGGGATTTCTACGAGCAGTACTTC
TRBV18	TRBJ1-1	once	18	.	CASSPSFRAARRNTEAFF	TGTGCCAGCTCACCCTCCTTCAGGGCAGCTCGACGGAACACTGAAGCTTTCTTT
TRBV27	TRBJ2-1	.	15	TRBD2	CASSLSASGYNEQFF	TGTGCCAGCAGTTTATCGGCTAGCGGATACAATGAGCAGTTCTTC
TRBV27	TRBJ1-5	.	16	TRBD1	CASSASHTGGYQPQHF	TGTGCCAGCAGTGCCTCGCACACAGGGGGCTATCAGCCCCAGCATTTT
TRBV11-2	TRBJ1-2	.	13	.	CASNPPGDYGYTF	TGTGCCAGCAACCCTCCGGGGGACTATGGCTACACCTTC
TRBV5-1	TRBJ2-1	.	16	.	CASSLAWSSRADEQFF	TGCGCCAGCAGCTTGGCCTGGTCGTCGAGGGCGGATGAGCAGTTCTTC
TRBV23-1	TRBJ1-1	few	16	.	CASSQRGSRSDTEAFF	TGCGCCAGCAGTCAACGAGGGTCACGATCAGACACTGAAGCTTTCTTT
TRBV28	TRBJ2-7	.	14	TRBD2	CASRVSGISYEQYF	TGTGCCAGCAGGGTTAGCGGGATCTCCTACGAGCAGTACTTC
TRBV11-3	TRBJ1-4	.	14	TRBD1	CASSRQGASEKLFF	TGTGCCAGCAGCAGGCAGGGGGCGAGTGAAAAACTGTTTTTT
TRBV5-1	TRBJ2-5	.	13	TRBD1	CASSGTGGETQYF	TGCGCCAGCAGCGGAACAGGGGGAGAGACCCAGTACTTC
TRBV14	TRBJ2-3	few	14	.	CASSQESYTDTQYF	TGTGCCAGCAGCCAAGAGAGCTACACAGATACGCAGTATTTT
TRBV28	TRBJ2-7	.	11	.	CASSLGNEQYF	TGTGCCAGCAGTTTGGGCAACGAGCAGTACTTC
TRBV28	TRBJ2-7	.	15	.	CASSSPYGGTKEQYF	TGTGCCAGCAGTTCCCCCTACGGGGGAACGAAAGAGCAGTACTTC
TRBV6-5	TRBJ2-7	few	16	.	CASSYSADRTPYEQYF	TGTGCCAGCAGTTACTCGGCGGACAGAACCCCCTACGAGCAGTACTTC
TRBV27	TRBJ2-3	.	16	TRBD2	CASRRLAGESPDTQYF	TGTGCCAGCAGGAGACTAGCGGGAGAGAGCCCAGATACGCAGTATTTT
TRBV5-1	TRBJ2-7	.	18	TRBD2	CASSLGAGGRLQSYEQYF	TGCGCCAGCAGCTTGGGGGCGGGCGGGAGACTACAATCCTACGAGCAGTACTTC
TRBV14	TRBJ2-7	.	13	TRBD2	CASSQWRGNEQYF	TGTGCCAGCAGCCAATGGCGGGGGAACGAGCAGTACTTC
TRBV21-1	TRBJ2-2	.	16	.	CASITRDRGCTGELFF	TGTGCCAGCATCACACGGGACAGGGGTTGTACCGGGGAGCTGTTTTTT
TRBV5-1	TRBJ2-7	.	16	.	CASSLMFSESAYEQYF	TGCGCCAGCAGCTTGATGTTTTCCGAATCGGCCTACGAGCAGTACTTC
TRBV30	TRBJ2-1	.	12	TRBD2	CAWSPLAGEQFF	TGTGCCTGGAGTCCTCTAGCGGGTGAGCAGTTCTTC
TRBV25-1	TRBJ1-1	.	13	.	CASSEFGGTEAFF	TGTGCCAGCAGTGAGTTCGGCGGGACTGAAGCTTTCTTT
TRBV5-8	TRBJ1-5	.	18	.	CASSLAGDAGASNQPQHF	TGTGCCAGCAGCTTGGCGGGGGACGCGGGGGCTAGCAATCAGCCCCAGCATTTT
TRBV5-6	TRBJ2-1	.	18	TRBD2	CASSLRDVAGGSYNEQFF	TGTGCCAGCAGCTTGCGGGACGTAGCGGGGGGCTCCTACAATGAGCAGTTCTTC
TRBV5-1	TRBJ2-5	.	16	TRBD2	CASSQSTSRIQETQYF	TGCGCCAGCAGCCAATCGACTAGCAGAATTCAAGAGACCCAGTACTTC
TRBV19	TRBJ1-3	.	13	.	CASQGSSGNTIYF	TGTGCCAGTCAGGGGAGCTCTGGAAACACCATATATTTT